Below are 21 T cell receptor beta chains sequenced from a single sample in a study of blood T cell repertoires in COVID-19. Sequenced by immunoSEQ multiplex PCR; TCRdb stores in-frame clones only, minus some. The table shows 60,000 to 85,000 clones, with 65% to 90% occurring only once. The source material was peripheral blood. These receptors all stem from a man older than 75 with acute or convalescent COVID-19.

This clone occurred once. The chain has TRBV28 and TRBJ2-6, with no clear D. The V gene's germline CDR1 is MDHEN and CDR2 SYDVKM. Trimming removed 10 bases from V and 0 bases from J, with 13 bases in between. This CDR3 contains 15 residues. CDR3 sequence (DNA): TGTGCCACTGGTACAGTCCGCTCTGGGGCCAACGTCCTGACTTTC. Amino acids: CATGTVRSGANVLTF.

This rearrangement joins TRBV24-1 to TRBJ2-2, with D tentatively TRBD1 (6 bases). Germline CDR1 is KGHDR and CDR2 is SFDVKD. The CDR3 runs to 15 residues. Deletions cut 7 bases from V and 0 bases from J, with 11 bases between. The CDR3 nucleotides read TGTGCCACCAGAGCAGGGGCCACGAACACCGGGGAGCTGTTTTTT. Its protein product is CATRAGATNTGELFF.

This chain links TRBV3-1 (or the pseudogene TRBV3-2) with TRBJ2-1; 9 bases map to TRBD2. The V segment lost 4 bases and the J segment 7 bases; nucleotides outside the gene matches: 14. The CDR3 extends over 17 amino acids. Germline V gives CDR1 LGHDT, CDR2 YNNKEL (reference sequence). In DNA form, the CDR3 reads TGTGCCAGCAGCCCCCTTGGGGTTAGCGGGAGCATGAATGAGCAGTTCTTC. Translated, it gives CASSPLGVSGSMNEQFF.

The chain combines TRBV20-1 with TRBJ2-2, with TRBD1 identical over 9 bases. V shed 3 bases, J shed 3 bases, and the junction held 17 bases outside the gene matches. Germline V lookup: CDR1 DFQATT, CDR2 SNEGSKA (reference sequence). This CDR3 has 19 amino acids. CDR3 DNA sequence: TGCAGTGCTAGTCCTTCCGAGGACAGGGGTACTTGGTACACCGGGGAGCTGTTTTTT. It encodes CSASPSEDRGTWYTGELFF.

On this clone: A read error may account for a junction end that differs from germline. The rearrangement links TRBV3-1 (or the pseudogene TRBV3-2) to TRBJ2-1; the match to TRBD2 covers 11 bases. The CDR3 runs to 12 residues. Germline CDR1 reads LGHDT; CDR2 reads YNNKEL (reference sequence). The CDR3 is CASSQGLAGGVF. The CDR3 DNA follows: TGTGCCAGCAGCCAAGGGCTAGCGGGGGGTGTCTTC.

The chain carries TRBV7-6 and TRBJ2-3; 9 bases align to TRBD2. Germline loops: CDR1 SGHVS, CDR2 FNYEAQ. V lost 1 base to trimming and J lost 4 bases; unmatched junction nucleotides: 6. The CDR3 has 16 residues. CDR3 sequence reads: CASSLESSGVPDTQYF. The CDR3 DNA reads TGTGCCAGCAGCTTAGAATCTAGCGGGGTCCCAGATACGCAGTATTTT.

This chain links TRBV19 with TRBJ2-1; perhaps TRBD1 as D (6 bases). CDR3 length: 15 amino acids. Trimming cost V 8 bases and J 4 bases, with 18 bases left between them. CDR1 LNHDA and CDR2 SQIVND come from the germline V gene (reference sequence). CDR3 sequence: CASETFGTPYNEQFF. The CDR3 region has the DNA TGTGCCAGTGAAACGTTCGGGACACCTTACAATGAGCAGTTCTTC.

The chain links TRBV11-2 to TRBJ2-3; 14 nucleotides line up with TRBD2. The CDR3 loop spans 17 amino acids. The junction had 10 bases not matched to a gene; V was cut back by 5 bases and J by 6 bases. The germline V gene has CDR1 SGHAT and CDR2 FQNNGV. CDR3 nucleotides: TGTGCCAGCAGCCTTAGACTAGCGGGGGGGGCCGGGGATACGCAGTATTTT. Its translation: CASSLRLAGGAGDTQYF.

V gene TRBV27 combines with J gene TRBJ1-1, with TRBD1 identical over 9 bases. This CDR3 spans 13 amino acids. Germline V gene lookup returns CDR1 MNHEY and CDR2 SMNVEV (reference sequence). V shed 3 bases and J 8 bases; nucleotides not matched to a gene: 4. The CDR3 DNA reads TGTGCCAGCAGTTTTGCCGGGACAGGGGAAGCTTTCTTT. Translated, it gives CASSFAGTGEAFF.

This clone is judged medium-sized. J is TRBJ2-7 and V is TRBV6-2 or TRBV6-3; maybe TRBD1 (5 bases). The CDR3 totals 14 residues. Germline V gene lookup returns CDR1 MNHEY and CDR2 SVGEGT. The germline V and J ends were trimmed by 2 bases and 6 bases, with 14 bases remaining between them. The CDR3, as DNA: TGTGCCAGCAGTTACCAGGGTAGCCGTCCCGAGCAGTACTTC. Amino acid sequence: CASSYQGSRPEQYF.

The chain is built from TRBV19 and TRBJ2-7; 10 bases map to TRBD1. The germline gives CDR1 LNHDA, CDR2 SQIVND (reference sequence). This CDR3 contains 16 residues. Trimming took 6 bases from V and 2 from J; bases not matched to a gene: 10. In nucleotides, the CDR3 is TGTGCCAGTAGCCCGGGACAGGGGTCTCGGGCCTACGAGCAGTACTTC. Translated, it gives CASSPGQGSRAYEQYF.

The CDR3 sequence: CASSLEAGAHGYTF. CDR3 nucleotides: TGCGCCAGCAGCTTGGAGGCAGGGGCCCATGGCTACACCTTC. This rearrangement joins TRBV5-1 to TRBJ1-2; a possible D gene is TRBD1 (6 bases). V gave up 0 bases and J gave up 6 bases, with 12 bases separating them. CDR3 length: 14 amino acids. Germline loops: CDR1 SGHRS, CDR2 YFSETQ.

This rearrangement joins TRBV6-1 to TRBJ1-4; a weak D match, TRBD1 (6 bases). Germline V gene lookup returns CDR1 MNHNS and CDR2 SASEGT. The CDR3 is 15 residues long. V was cut by 1 base and J by 10 bases, with 16 bases left in between. The CDR3 reads CASSEGDRPMIKLFF. The CDR3 coding sequence is TGTGCCAGCAGTGAAGGAGACAGGCCGATGATAAAACTGTTTTTT.

The chain links TRBV5-1 to TRBJ1-1; TRBD1 aligns across 7 bases. The length of the CDR3 is 15 residues. J was trimmed by 2 bases and V by 4 bases; bases with no gene match: 8. Looked up from germline, CDR1 is SGHRS and CDR2 is YFSETQ. The CDR3 region has the DNA TGCGCCAGCAGCGCGCAGACAGGGAGTAACACTGAAGCTTTCTTT. Translating it yields CASSAQTGSNTEAFF.

The CDR3 loop is CASSEGENTEAFF. In nucleotides, the CDR3 is TGTGCCAGCTCAGAGGGGGAAAACACTGAAGCTTTCTTT. The chain is built from TRBV18 and TRBJ1-1; the D gene is possibly TRBD1 (6 bases). The CDR3 covers 13 residues. Germline assignment: CDR1 KGHSH and CDR2 LQKENI. V was cut by 5 bases and J by 2 bases, with 9 bases left in between.

The sample holds a few counts of this clone. The chain employs TRBV7-5 and TRBJ2-1; TRBD2 is taken as the D call from the table, unchecked against the DNA. TRBV7-5 is a known pseudogene. The CDR3 is 15 amino acids. The CDR3 bases are TGTGCCAGAAGCTTAGCCTACGGTGGGACTGGTGAGCAGTTCTTC. Translation: CARSLAYGGTGEQFF.

The chain has TRBV3-1 (or the pseudogene TRBV3-2) and TRBJ1-2; a possible D gene is TRBD1 (6 bases). Between the trimmed V and J ends, which lost 2 bases and 8 bases, there was a span of 15 bases. The CDR3 consists of 14 residues. Germline lookup yields CDR1 LGHDT and CDR2 YNNKEL (reference sequence). The CDR3 spells CASSQTGTSSGYTF. CDR3 DNA: TGTGCCAGCAGCCAAACCGGGACATCAAGCGGCTACACCTTC.

The V gene is TRBV18, the J gene TRBJ2-1; possibly TRBD2 for D (5 bases). V was cut by 6 bases and J by 0 bases, with 12 bases left in between. The CDR3 totals 15 residues. CDR1 is KGHSH, CDR2 LQKENI, per germline. CDR3 sequence reads: CASSPGGGSYNEQFF. Written as DNA, the CDR3 is TGTGCCAGCTCCCCCGGAGGAGGCTCCTACAATGAGCAGTTCTTC.

The chain employs TRBV19 and TRBJ1-2; D gene uncertain. Germline assignment: CDR1 LNHDA and CDR2 SQIVND (reference sequence). CDR3 size: 15 residues. Deletions cut 5 bases from V and 0 bases from J, with 13 bases between. CDR3 amino acids: CASSPHTESNYGYTF. The CDR3 DNA reads as TGTGCCAGTAGTCCGCACACCGAATCTAACTATGGCTACACCTTC. The whole variable domain, remainder taken from reference TRBV19 and TRBJ1-2, is DGGITQSPKYLFRKEGQNVTLSCEQNLNHDAMYWYRQDPGQGLRLIYYSQIVNDFQKGDIAEGYSVSREKKESFPLTVTSAQKNPTAFYLCASSPHTESNYGYTFGSGTRLTVV.

The chain recombines TRBV7-2 with TRBJ2-1; D unresolved. The CDR3 totals 12 residues. The V and J ends lost 5 bases and 7 bases respectively, with 9 bases between them. Germline V CDR1 and CDR2: SGHTA, FQGNSA. The CDR3 loop reads CASSGGRNEQFF. DNA for the CDR3: TGTGCCAGCAGCGGCGGCCGGAATGAGCAGTTCTTC.

This chain uses TRBV4-3 with TRBJ2-1; 9 bases agree with TRBD1. This CDR3 spans 15 amino acids. V shed 6 bases, J shed 9 bases, and the junction held 12 bases outside the gene matches. Germline CDR1 and CDR2: LGHNA and YSLEER. As DNA, the CDR3 is TGCGCCAGCAGTTACGGGACAGGGCCAGCTAGTGAGCAGTTCTTC. Amino acid sequence: CASSYGTGPASEQFF.